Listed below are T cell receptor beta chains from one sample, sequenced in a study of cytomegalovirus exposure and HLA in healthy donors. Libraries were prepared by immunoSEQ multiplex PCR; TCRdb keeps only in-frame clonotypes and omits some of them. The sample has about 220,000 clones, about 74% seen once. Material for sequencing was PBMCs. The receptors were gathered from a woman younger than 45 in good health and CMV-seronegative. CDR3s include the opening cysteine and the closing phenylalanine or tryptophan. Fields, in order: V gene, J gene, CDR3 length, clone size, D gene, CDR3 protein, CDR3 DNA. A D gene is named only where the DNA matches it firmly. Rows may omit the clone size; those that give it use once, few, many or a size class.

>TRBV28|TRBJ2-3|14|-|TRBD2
CASTSGGRTDTQYF
TGTGCCAGCACCTCGGGGGGAAGGACAGATACGCAGTATTTT
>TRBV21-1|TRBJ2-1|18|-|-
CASAPGLAGGGSYNEQFF
TGTGCCAGCGCCCCGGGACTAGCGGGGGGGGGCTCCTACAATGAGCAGTTCTTC
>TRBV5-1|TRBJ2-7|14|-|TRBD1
CASSTGTGAYEQYF
TGCGCCAGCAGCACGGGGACAGGGGCGTACGAGCAGTACTTC
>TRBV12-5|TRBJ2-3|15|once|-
CASGLDTGFADTQYF
TGTGCTAGTGGTTTGGACACAGGGTTCGCAGATACGCAGTATTTT
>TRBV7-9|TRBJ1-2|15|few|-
CASSLVTSGTDGYTF
TGTGCCAGCAGCTTAGTCACCTCGGGAACGGATGGCTACACCTTC
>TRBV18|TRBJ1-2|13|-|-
CASSDTARHGYTF
TGTGCCAGCTCGGACACAGCGCGCCATGGCTACACCTTC
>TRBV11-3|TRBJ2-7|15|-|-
CASSLVGDRTYEQYF
TGTGCCAGCAGCTTAGTGGGCGACAGAACCTACGAGCAGTACTTC
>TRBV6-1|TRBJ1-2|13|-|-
CASSVTGPYGYTF
TGTGCCAGCAGCGTAACAGGCCCCTATGGCTACACCTTC
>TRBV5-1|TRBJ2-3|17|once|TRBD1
CASSSTGTGTSTDTQYF
TGCGCCAGCAGCTCAACCGGGACAGGGACTAGCACAGATACGCAGTATTTT
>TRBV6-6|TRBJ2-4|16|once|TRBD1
CASSYWGQGPKNIQYF
TGTGCCAGCAGTTACTGGGGACAGGGACCCAAAAACATTCAGTACTTC
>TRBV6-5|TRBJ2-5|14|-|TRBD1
CASSPGTVQETQYF
TGTGCCAGCAGCCCCGGGACAGTCCAAGAGACCCAGTACTTC
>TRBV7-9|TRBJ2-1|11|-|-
CASSLNNEQFF
TGTGCCAGCAGTCTAAACAATGAGCAGTTCTTC
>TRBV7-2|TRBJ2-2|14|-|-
CASRPPTGGRELFF
TGTGCCAGCAGACCTCCCACGGGGGGCCGGGAGCTGTTTTTT
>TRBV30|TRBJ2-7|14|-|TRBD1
CAWDQGQGPYEQYF
TGTGCCTGGGACCAGGGACAGGGACCCTACGAGCAGTACTTC
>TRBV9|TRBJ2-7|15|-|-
CASSVEGEVSYEQYF
TGTGCCAGCAGCGTAGAGGGGGAAGTTTCCTACGAGCAGTACTTC
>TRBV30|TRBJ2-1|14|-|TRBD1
CAWNRGRAGNEQFF
TGTGCCTGGAACAGGGGCAGGGCGGGCAATGAGCAGTTCTTC
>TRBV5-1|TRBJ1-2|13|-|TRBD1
CASSTGQDDGYTF
TGCGCCAGCTCCACGGGACAGGATGACGGCTACACCTTC
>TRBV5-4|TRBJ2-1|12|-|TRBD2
CASRPPSGEQFF
TGTGCCAGCAGACCTCCTAGCGGAGAGCAGTTCTTC
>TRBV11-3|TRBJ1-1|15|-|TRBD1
CASSLGLGQGGEAFF
TGTGCCAGCAGCTTAGGCCTGGGACAGGGAGGTGAAGCTTTCTTT
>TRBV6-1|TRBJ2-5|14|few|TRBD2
CASSGGGNQETQYF
TGTGCCAGCAGTGGGGGGGGGAACCAAGAGACCCAGTACTTC
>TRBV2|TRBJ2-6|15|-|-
CASSERAAGANVLTF
TGTGCCAGCAGCGAGAGGGCAGCTGGGGCCAACGTCCTGACTTTC
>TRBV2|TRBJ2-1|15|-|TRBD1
CASPAQGGTYNEQFF
TGTGCCAGCCCCGCACAGGGGGGTACGTACAATGAGCAGTTCTTC
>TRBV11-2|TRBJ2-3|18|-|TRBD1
CASSLIRRGQGWGGTQYF
TGTGCCAGCAGCTTAATCCGTCGAGGACAGGGTTGGGGTGGTACGCAGTATTTT
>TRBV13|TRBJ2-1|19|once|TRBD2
CASSLAGLAEPGSYNEQFF
TGTGCCAGCAGCTTAGCGGGACTAGCGGAACCTGGGTCCTACAATGAGCAGTTCTTC
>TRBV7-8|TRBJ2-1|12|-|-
CASSPGTYEQFF
TGTGCCAGCAGCCCAGGAACCTATGAGCAGTTCTTC
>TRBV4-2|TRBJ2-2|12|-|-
CASSQFYGELFF
TGTGCCAGCAGCCAGTTTTACGGGGAGCTGTTTTTT
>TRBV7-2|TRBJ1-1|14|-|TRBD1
CASSLGTVGTEAFF
TGTGCCAGCAGCCTAGGGACAGTGGGGACTGAAGCTTTCTTT
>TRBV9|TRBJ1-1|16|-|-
CASSVGGGSLNTEAFF
TGTGCCAGCAGCGTAGGAGGTGGGAGCTTGAACACTGAAGCTTTCTTT
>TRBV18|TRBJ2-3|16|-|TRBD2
CASSTLAGLPTDTQYF
TGTGCCAGCTCAACCCTAGCGGGGCTTCCCACAGATACGCAGTATTTT
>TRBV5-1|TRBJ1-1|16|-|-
CASSLAGGGSGTEAFF
TGCGCCAGCAGCTTGGCCGGTGGGGGGTCGGGCACTGAAGCTTTCTTT
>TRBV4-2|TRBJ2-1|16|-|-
CASSQRRALRNNEQFF
TGTGCCAGCAGCCAAAGGCGGGCGCTCCGCAACAATGAGCAGTTCTTC
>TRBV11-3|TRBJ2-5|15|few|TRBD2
CASSLAGGYQETQYF
TGTGCCAGCAGCTTAGCGGGGGGGTACCAAGAGACCCAGTACTTC
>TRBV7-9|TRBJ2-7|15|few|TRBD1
CSSSSRDRNGYEQYF
TGTTCCAGCAGCTCGCGGGACAGGAATGGCTACGAGCAGTACTTC
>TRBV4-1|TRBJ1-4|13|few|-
CASSQDQGGKLFF
TGCGCCAGCAGCCAAGATCAGGGAGGAAAACTGTTTTTT
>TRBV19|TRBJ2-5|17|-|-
CDSSPRGGIIRGETQYF
TGTGACAGTAGCCCGCGGGGCGGGATAATACGGGGGGAGACCCAGTACTTC
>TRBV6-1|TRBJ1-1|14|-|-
CASRIVGGNTEAFF
TGTGCCAGCAGAATTGTAGGGGGGAACACTGAAGCTTTCTTT
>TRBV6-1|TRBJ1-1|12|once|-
CASSVGDTEAFF
TGTGCCAGCAGTGTAGGGGACACTGAAGCTTTCTTT
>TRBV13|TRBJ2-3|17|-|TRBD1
CASSFQTGQISTDTQYF
TGTGCCAGCAGCTTCCAGACGGGACAGATTAGCACAGATACGCAGTATTTT
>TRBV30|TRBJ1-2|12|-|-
CAVESPGNGYTF
TGTGCCGTGGAGTCCCCGGGGAATGGCTACACCTTC
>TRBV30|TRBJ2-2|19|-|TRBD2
CAWTVWGLAGAANTGELFF
TGTGCCTGGACTGTTTGGGGACTAGCGGGGGCGGCGAACACCGGGGAGCTGTTTTTT
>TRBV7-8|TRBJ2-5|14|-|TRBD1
CASSFDRDQETQYF
TGTGCCAGCAGCTTCGACAGGGATCAAGAGACCCAGTACTTC
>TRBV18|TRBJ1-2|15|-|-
CASSPTGLWDYGYTF
TGTGCCAGCTCACCTACAGGTCTTTGGGACTATGGCTACACCTTC
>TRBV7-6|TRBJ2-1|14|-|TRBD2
CASSPGTTPDEQFF
TGTGCCAGCAGCCCCGGGACTACCCCGGATGAGCAGTTCTTC
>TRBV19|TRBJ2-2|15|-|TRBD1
CASSIEAGGTGELFF
TGTGCCAGTAGTATAGAGGCAGGGGGCACCGGGGAGCTGTTTTTT
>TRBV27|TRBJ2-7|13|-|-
CASSFQGSYEQYF
TGTGCCAGCAGTTTCCAGGGTTCCTACGAGCAGTACTTC
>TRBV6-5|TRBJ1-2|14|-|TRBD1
CASSRQGAMGGYTF
TGTGCCAGCAGTCGACAGGGGGCCATGGGAGGCTACACCTTC
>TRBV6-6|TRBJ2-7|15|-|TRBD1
CASKFPGQDLHEQYF
TGTGCCAGCAAGTTCCCGGGACAGGACTTACACGAGCAGTACTTC
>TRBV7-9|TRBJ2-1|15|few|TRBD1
CASSPGTGTLKEQFF
TGTGCCAGCAGCCCCGGGACAGGGACCCTAAAGGAGCAGTTCTTC
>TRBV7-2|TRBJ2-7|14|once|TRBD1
CASSTYRDSYEQYF
TGTGCCAGCAGCACCTACCGGGACAGCTACGAGCAGTACTTC
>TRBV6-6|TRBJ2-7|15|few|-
CASSYQRGSTYEQYF
TGTGCCAGCAGTTATCAGCGCGGCTCGACCTACGAGCAGTACTTC
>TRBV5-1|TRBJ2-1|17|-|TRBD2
CASSFGSSGGSANEQFF
TGCGCCAGCAGCTTTGGCTCCAGCGGGGGATCTGCCAATGAGCAGTTCTTC
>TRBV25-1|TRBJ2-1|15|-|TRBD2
CASSVELAGDNEQFF
TGTGCCAGCAGTGTCGAGCTAGCGGGAGATAATGAGCAGTTCTTC
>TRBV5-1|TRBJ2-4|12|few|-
CASSVSGNIQYF
TGCGCCAGCAGCGTCTCCGGTAACATTCAGTACTTC
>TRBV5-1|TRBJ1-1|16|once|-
CASSLGGGFMNTEAFF
TGCGCCAGCAGCTTGGGGGGGGGATTTATGAACACTGAAGCTTTCTTT